The 9 T cell receptor beta chains reported below all come from one sample, sequenced in a study of CDR3 diversity in severe acne. Each CDR3 protein gets one entry after TCRdb re-called the PCR reads with MiXCR. Of approximately 90,000 distinct CDR3 sequences listed, around 50% were seen once; the top ten hold roughly a tenth. The sample comprised blood. The receptors shown here come from a male donor in good health, serving as a control.

This chain uses TRBV9 with TRBJ1-2; perhaps TRBD1 as D (5 bases). Trimming pared 4 bases from V and 8 bases from J, leaving 15 bases between. Germline V gene sequence: CDR1 SGDLS, CDR2 YYNGEE. The CDR3 is 13 amino acids. Here the CDR3 reads CASSRDGTRGYTF. Written as DNA, the CDR3 is TGTGCCAGCAGCCGGGACGGAACGCGGGGCTACACCTTC.

The chain couples TRBV2 to TRBJ1-2; unclear D gene. The CDR3 has 12 residues. CDR1 SNHLY and CDR2 FYNNEI come from the germline V gene. Trimming took off 10 bases at V and 0 bases at J, with 9 bases between the two ends. CDR3 bases: TGTGCCAACAGCGGGGCTAACTATGGCTACACCTTC. Its translation is CANSGANYGYTF.

This clonotype turned up a few times. The chain is built from TRBV6-1 and TRBJ1-3; 7 positions match TRBD1. The CDR3 runs 16 residues. J lost 8 bases, V lost 7 bases, and 17 bases had no gene match. Per the germline V gene, CDR1 is MNHNS and CDR2 is SASEGT. The CDR3, as DNA: TGTGCCAGCACCTTGGGACAGCAGAGCGATGGCTACACCATATATTTT. Its translation: CASTLGQQSDGYTIYF.

This clonotype is medium-sized in the sample. V and J are TRBV2 and TRBJ1-5; tentatively, D is TRBD1 (5 bases). The CDR3 loop spans 13 amino acids. Deletions cut 4 bases from V and 6 bases from J, with 10 bases between. CDR1 SNHLY and CDR2 FYNNEI come from the germline V gene. The CDR3 coding sequence is TGTGCCAGCAGTGGTGGCAGGGTTCAGCCCCAGCATTTT. Its protein product is CASSGGRVQPQHF.

About this clonotype: Because it lacks the conserved phenylalanine or tryptophan at the end, this CDR3 is likely a read error. It is unclear where the CDR3 begins or ends on the DNA, so no DNA is shown, and the CDR3 is as TCRdb lists it. The rearrangement uses TRBV6-1 and TRBJ2-3; the table's D call of TRBD1 was not tested on the DNA. The CDR3 is 11 amino acids in total, end residues counted. CDR1 MNHNS and CDR2 SASEGT come from the germline V gene. The CDR3 spells CASRAGQTPYY.

The chain carries TRBV7-2 and TRBJ2-7, with 9 positions matching TRBD1. Germline V lookup: CDR1 SGHTA, CDR2 FQGNSA. The CDR3 has 12 residues. The junction had 1 base not matched to a gene; V was cut back by 4 bases and J by 6 bases. Here the CDR3 reads CASSWTGVEQYF. The CDR3 DNA reads as TGTGCCAGCAGCTGGACAGGGGTCGAGCAGTACTTC. The whole variable domain, remainder taken from reference TRBV7-2 and TRBJ2-7, is GAGVSQSPSNKVTEKGKDVELRCDPISGHTALYWYRQSLGQGLEFLIYFQGNSAPDKSGLPSDRFSAERTGGSVSTLTIQRTQQEDSAVYLCASSWTGVEQYFGPGTRLTVT.

In this sample, this clonotype turned up a few times. The V call is TRBV5-4, the J call TRBJ1-1; D remains unclear. The V gene's germline CDR1 is SGHNT and CDR2 YYREEE (reference sequence). The length of the CDR3 is 13 residues. Between the trimmed V and J ends, which lost 2 bases and 3 bases, there was a span of 8 bases. DNA of the CDR3: TGTGCCAGCAGCTTCGGACCTTACACTGAAGCTTTCTTT. It codes for CASSFGPYTEAFF.

This chain's CDR3 is CSVSEGADYGYTF. The CDR3 DNA is TGCAGCGTTTCAGAGGGGGCTGACTATGGCTACACCTTC. The chain joins TRBV29-1 to TRBJ1-2; TRBD1 aligns across 7 bases. CDR1 SQVTM and CDR2 ANQGSEA come from the germline V gene. V gave up 5 bases and J gave up 3 bases; unmatched junction bases: 6. The CDR3 contains 13 residues.

This clonotype came up many times. This chain connects TRBV4-2 to TRBJ1-5; possible D gene TRBD1, 5 bases. This CDR3 is built from 13 residues. Trimming cost V 4 bases and J 2 bases, with 6 bases left between them. Germline assignment: CDR1 LGHNA and CDR2 YNFKEQ. CDR3 in amino acids: CASSPGGNQPQHF. For the CDR3, the DNA is TGTGCCAGCAGCCCGGGGGGCAATCAGCCCCAGCATTTT.